This entry describes one T cell receptor beta chain. It was genomic DNA that served as the template for profiling TCR beta VDJ and CDR3. Each CDR3 protein is one row after TCRdb ran MiXCR on the reads. The sample lists roughly 93,000 distinct CDR3 sequences; about 63% were seen once. These data are taken from a study of CD8+CD57+ T cells in acquired aplastic anemia. CDR1 is MNHNS, CDR2 SASEGT, per germline. CDR3 size: 14 residues. The trim removed 10 bases at V and 10 bases at J, leaving 11 bases unmatched. Patients who underwent sequencing had shown CD8+CD57+ cell expansion by flow cytometry. This chain uses TRBV6-1 with TRBJ1-6; TRBD1 matches at 9 bases. This TCR was recovered from a human donor with aplastic anemia. Sequencing used sorted CD4+, CD8+, or CD8+CD57+ T cells (not recorded which) from PBMCs. Here the CDR3 reads CAILTGTGRSPLHF. CDR3 DNA: TGTGCCATCCTCACCGGGACAGGGCGGTCACCCCTCCACTTT.